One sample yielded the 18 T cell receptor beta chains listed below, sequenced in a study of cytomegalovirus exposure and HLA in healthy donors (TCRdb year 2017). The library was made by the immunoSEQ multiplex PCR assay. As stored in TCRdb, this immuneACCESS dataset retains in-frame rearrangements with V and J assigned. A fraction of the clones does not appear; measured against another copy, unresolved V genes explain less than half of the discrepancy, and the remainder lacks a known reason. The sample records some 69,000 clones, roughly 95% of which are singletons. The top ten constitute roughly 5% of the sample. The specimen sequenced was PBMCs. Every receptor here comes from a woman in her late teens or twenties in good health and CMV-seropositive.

The CDR3 sequence is CASSPRGLAGVSSTDTQYF. The CDR3 bases are TGTGCCAGCAGCCCCCGGGGACTAGCGGGAGTCTCTAGCACAGATACGCAGTATTTT. The rearrangement joins TRBV9 to TRBJ2-3, with TRBD2 matching 14 bases. V was pared by 4 bases and J by 0 bases, with 10 bases of the junction left unmatched. Germline assignment: CDR1 SGDLS and CDR2 YYNGEE. The CDR3 extends over 19 amino acids.

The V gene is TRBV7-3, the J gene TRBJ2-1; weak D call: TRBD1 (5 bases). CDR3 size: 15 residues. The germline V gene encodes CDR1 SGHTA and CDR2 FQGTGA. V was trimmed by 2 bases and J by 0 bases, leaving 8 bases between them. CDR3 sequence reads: CASSLGASSYNEQFF. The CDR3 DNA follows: TGTGCCAGCAGCTTAGGGGCAAGCTCCTACAATGAGCAGTTCTTC.

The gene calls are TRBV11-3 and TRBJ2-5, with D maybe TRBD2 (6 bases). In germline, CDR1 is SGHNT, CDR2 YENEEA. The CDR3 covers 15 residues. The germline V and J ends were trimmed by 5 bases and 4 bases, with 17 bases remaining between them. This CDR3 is CASSREREWGETQYF. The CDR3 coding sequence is TGTGCCAGCAGCCGGGAGAGGGAGTGGGGAGAGACCCAGTACTTC.

The CDR3: CAWSAPPRGQIGILSGANVLTF. Written as DNA, the CDR3 is TGTGCCTGGAGTGCCCCCCCAAGGGGACAGATTGGTATTCTCTCTGGGGCCAACGTCCTGACTTTC. The rearrangement uses TRBV30 and TRBJ2-6; 7 bases match TRBD1. V was clipped by 1 base and J by 0 bases; unmatched bases: 21. The CDR3 sequence is 22 residues long. Germline lookup yields CDR1 GTSNPN and CDR2 SVGIG (reference sequence).

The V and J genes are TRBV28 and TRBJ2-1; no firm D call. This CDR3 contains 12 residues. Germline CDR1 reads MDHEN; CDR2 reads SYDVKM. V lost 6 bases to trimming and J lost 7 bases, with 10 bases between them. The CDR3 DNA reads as TGTGCCAGCAGACTACCTCTAAATGAGCAGTTCTTC. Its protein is CASRLPLNEQFF.

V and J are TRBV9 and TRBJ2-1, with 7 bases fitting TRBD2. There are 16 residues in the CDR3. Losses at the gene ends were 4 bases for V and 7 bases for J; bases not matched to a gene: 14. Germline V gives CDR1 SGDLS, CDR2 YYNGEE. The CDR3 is CASSRGLAGVGNEQFF. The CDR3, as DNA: TGTGCCAGCAGCCGGGGACTTGCGGGAGTGGGTAATGAGCAGTTCTTC.

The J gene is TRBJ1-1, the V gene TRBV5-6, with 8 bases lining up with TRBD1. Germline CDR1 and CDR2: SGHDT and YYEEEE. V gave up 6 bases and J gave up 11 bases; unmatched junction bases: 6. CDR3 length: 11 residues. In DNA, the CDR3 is TGTGCCAGCACGGGGACAGGCGACGCTTTCTTT. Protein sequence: CASTGTGDAFF.

CDR3 DNA: TGTGCCAGCAGTGAATTAGGGGGGACTAGCGGGAGGGGTAATGAGCAGTTCTTC. Its protein product is CASSELGGTSGRGNEQFF. The genes are TRBV25-1 and TRBJ2-1; 16 nucleotides agree with TRBD2. Trimming cost V 1 base and J 7 bases; bases outside gene matches: 7. The germline CDR1 and CDR2 sequences are MGHDK and SYGVNS. CDR3 length equals 18 residues.

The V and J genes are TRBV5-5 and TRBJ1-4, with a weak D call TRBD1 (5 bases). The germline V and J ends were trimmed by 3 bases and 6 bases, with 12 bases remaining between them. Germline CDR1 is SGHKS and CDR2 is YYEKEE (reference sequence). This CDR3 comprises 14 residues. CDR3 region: CASSSEGKDEKLFF. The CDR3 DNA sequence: TGTGCCAGCAGCTCGGAGGGGAAAGATGAAAAACTGTTTTTT.

The CDR3 DNA reads as TGTGCCAGCAGCCCTCTTGAGGGGGCTTACAATGAGCAGTTCTTC. This codes for CASSPLEGAYNEQFF. J is TRBJ2-1 and V is TRBV4-2; 7 bases fit TRBD1. Germline V gene sequence: CDR1 LGHNA, CDR2 YNFKEQ. The CDR3 spans 15 residues. V gave up 4 bases and J gave up 4 bases; unmatched junction bases: 7.

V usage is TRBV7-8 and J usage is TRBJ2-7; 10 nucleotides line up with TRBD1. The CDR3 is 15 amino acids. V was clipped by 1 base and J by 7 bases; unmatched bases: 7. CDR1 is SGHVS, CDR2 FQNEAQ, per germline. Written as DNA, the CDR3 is TGTGCCAGCAGCTTAGGGGGACAGGGGAAGAGAGAGCAGTACTTC. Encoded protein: CASSLGGQGKREQYF.

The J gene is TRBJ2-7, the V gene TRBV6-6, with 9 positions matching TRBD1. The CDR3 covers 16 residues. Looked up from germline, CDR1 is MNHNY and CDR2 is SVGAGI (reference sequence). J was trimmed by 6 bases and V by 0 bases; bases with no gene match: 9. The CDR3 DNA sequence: TGTGCCAGCAGTTACTCGATATTGGGACAGGGAATCGAGCAGTACTTC. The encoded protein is CASSYSILGQGIEQYF.

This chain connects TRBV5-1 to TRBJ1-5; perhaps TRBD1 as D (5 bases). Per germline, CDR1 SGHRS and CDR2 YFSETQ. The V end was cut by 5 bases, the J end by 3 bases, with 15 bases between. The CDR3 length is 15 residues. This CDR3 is CASRTGTGDNQPQHF. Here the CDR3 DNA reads TGCGCCAGCAGAACCGGGACTGGAGACAATCAGCCCCAGCATTTT.

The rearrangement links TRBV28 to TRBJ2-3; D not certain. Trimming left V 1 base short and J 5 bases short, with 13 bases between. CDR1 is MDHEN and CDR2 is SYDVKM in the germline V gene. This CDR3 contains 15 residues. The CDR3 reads CASSLYSLSGDTQYF. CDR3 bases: TGTGCCAGCAGTTTATACAGCCTATCCGGAGATACGCAGTATTTT.

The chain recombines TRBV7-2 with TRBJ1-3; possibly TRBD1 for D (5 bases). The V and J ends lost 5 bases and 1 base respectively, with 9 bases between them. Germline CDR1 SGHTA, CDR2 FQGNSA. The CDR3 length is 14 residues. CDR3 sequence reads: CASSRRGSGNTIYF. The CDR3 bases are TGTGCCAGCAGCCGGAGGGGATCTGGAAACACCATATATTTT.

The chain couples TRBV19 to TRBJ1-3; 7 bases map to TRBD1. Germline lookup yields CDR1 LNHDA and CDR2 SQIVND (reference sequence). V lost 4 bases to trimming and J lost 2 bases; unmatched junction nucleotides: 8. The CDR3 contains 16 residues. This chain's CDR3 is CASSTWDSETGNTIYF. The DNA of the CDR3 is TGTGCCAGTAGTACCTGGGACAGCGAAACTGGAAACACCATATATTTT.

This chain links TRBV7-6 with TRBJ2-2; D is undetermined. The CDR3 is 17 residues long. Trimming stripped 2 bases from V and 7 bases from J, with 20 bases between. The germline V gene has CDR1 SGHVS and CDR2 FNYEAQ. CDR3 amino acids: CASSLNPGRRVGGELFF. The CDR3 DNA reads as TGTGCCAGCAGCTTAAACCCGGGTCGTCGGGTTGGCGGGGAGCTGTTTTTT.

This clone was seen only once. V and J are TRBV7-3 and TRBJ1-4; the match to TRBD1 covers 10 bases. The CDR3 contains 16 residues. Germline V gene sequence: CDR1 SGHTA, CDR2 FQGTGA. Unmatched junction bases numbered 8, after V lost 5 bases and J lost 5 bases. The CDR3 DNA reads TGTGCCAGCAGCGGCAGACCGGGACAGGGGAATGAAAAACTGTTTTTT. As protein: CASSGRPGQGNEKLFF.